The entry that follows covers one T cell receptor beta chain sequence. Its antigen is still unknown. The germline CDR1 and CDR2 sequences are SGHDN and FVKESK. V lost 3 bases to trimming and J lost 6 bases, with 13 bases between them. The CDR3 has 14 residues. The data are from a study of cytotoxic CD8 clonotypes in ibrutinib-treated CLL. Sequenced by immunoSEQ multiplex PCR; TCRdb stores in-frame clones only, minus some. The sample shows 50,000 to 60,000 clones, around four fifths of them seen only once. Findings and caveats of the study: Clonality rose at ibrutinib response, held steady in sustained remission, and fell toward baseline at progression. The clonality rise at ibrutinib response reflected private clonotype expansion. Measured clonality at baseline was greater than in age-matched healthy donors and tracked with circulating CD8+ T-cell counts.

Sample: PBMCs, taken after 24 months of ibrutinib treatment. The chain joins TRBV14 to TRBJ2-3, with D perhaps given as TRBD1 or TRBD2 (5 bases each). This sequence originates from a human donor with chronic lymphocytic leukemia. This chain's CDR3 is CASSHLGVSDTQYF. In DNA, the CDR3 is TGTGCCAGCAGCCATCTGGGGGTTTCGGATACGCAGTATTTT. The variable domain in full, completed from reference TRBV14 and TRBJ2-3, reads EAGVTQFPSHSVIEKGQTVTLRCDPISGHDNLYWYRRVMGKEIKFLLHFVKESKQDESGMPNNRFLAERTGGTYSTLKVQPAELEDSGVYFCASSHLGVSDTQYFGPGTRLTVL.